The 17 T cell receptor beta chains below all came from one sample that was sequenced in a study of cytomegalovirus exposure and HLA in healthy donors. The PCR contained 60 Vbeta and 13 Jbeta primers. The method was immunoSEQ multiplex PCR; TCRdb's version includes in-frame clones alone and lacks a portion of them. The table lists about 140,000 clones, more than 70% of them singletons, with about 3% in the top ten. Sequencing was carried out using PBMCs. These receptors were collected from a man in his forties in good health and CMV-seronegative.

This chain uses TRBV9 with TRBJ1-1, with D hard to call. CDR1 is SGDLS and CDR2 is YYNGEE in the germline V gene. The CDR3 is 14 residues long. V lost 3 bases and J 5 bases, leaving 14 bases between the germline ends. The CDR3 DNA is TGTGCCAGCAGCGGGCTTGAAGAGAGGACTGAAGCTTTCTTT. Protein sequence: CASSGLEERTEAFF.

The chain has TRBV7-3 and TRBJ2-5; 9 bases are a match to TRBD2. The length of the CDR3 is 15 residues. CDR1 is SGHTA and CDR2 is FQGTGA in the germline V gene. The ends lost 5 bases at V and 5 bases at J; junction bases unmatched: 9. CDR3 DNA: TGTGCCAGCAGCCCCAGCGGGGGGCGGGTCGAGACCCAGTACTTC. This gives the protein CASSPSGGRVETQYF. The full variable domain, completed using reference TRBV7-3 and TRBJ2-5, is GAGVSQTPSNKVTEKGKYVELRCDPISGHTALYWYRQSLGQGPEFLIYFQGTGAADDSGLPNDRFFAVRPEGSVSTLKIQRTERGDSAVYLCASSPSGGRVETQYFGPGTRLLVL.

The V call is TRBV11-2, the J call TRBJ1-2; 8 bases fit TRBD1. J gave up 4 bases and V 6 bases, and 10 bases lay outside the gene matches. The length of the CDR3 is 15 residues. Germline CDR1 is SGHAT and CDR2 is FQNNGV. CDR3 coding DNA: TGTGCCAGCAGGGCTCAATTAACAGGGGGCTATGGCTACACCTTC. Protein: CASRAQLTGGYGYTF.

This clone was detected only a few times. V gene TRBV2 combines with J gene TRBJ1-4, with TRBD1 identical over 8 bases. The CDR3 covers 14 residues. Trimming at V came to 10 bases and at J to 4 bases, leaving 8 bases not matched to a gene. Germline CDR1 reads SNHLY; CDR2 reads FYNNEI. Here the CDR3 DNA reads TGTGCCACTAAAACGGGACAGGTTAATGAAAAACTGTTTTTT. It yields the protein CATKTGQVNEKLFF.

The chain combines TRBV6-5 with TRBJ2-3; D may be TRBD2 (6 bases). This CDR3 has 15 amino acids. Germline CDR1 reads MNHEY; CDR2 reads SVGAGI. The V and J ends lost 2 bases and 4 bases respectively, with 13 bases between them. As DNA, the CDR3 is TGTGCCAGCAGTTACGCGACTAGTCCGGCAGATACGCAGTATTTT. It yields the protein CASSYATSPADTQYF.

The chain couples TRBV18 to TRBJ2-7; 10 bases are a match to TRBD1. From germline, CDR1 is KGHSH and CDR2 LQKENI. V was pared by 0 bases and J by 7 bases, with 6 bases of the junction left unmatched. CDR3 length: 15 residues. The chain's CDR3 is CASSPPRQGAGEQYF. For the CDR3, the DNA is TGTGCCAGCTCACCACCCCGACAGGGGGCAGGTGAGCAGTACTTC.

V and J are TRBV13 and TRBJ2-5, with D possibly being TRBD1 (5 bases). Germline values: CDR1 PRHDT, CDR2 FYEKMQ (reference sequence). The CDR3 consists of 11 residues. V dropped 7 bases and J dropped 3 bases, with 6 bases sitting between them. The CDR3 DNA reads TGTGCCAGCAAAGGGGAAGAGACCCAGTACTTC. Amino acids: CASKGEETQYF.

This rearrangement joins TRBV7-3 to TRBJ2-5; D ambiguous. Germline-derived CDR1 and CDR2 are SGHTA and FQGTGA. The CDR3 loop spans 14 amino acids. V was trimmed by 2 bases and J by 0 bases, leaving 7 bases between them. In DNA form, the CDR3 reads TGTGCCAGCAGCTTACAGGCTAACCAAGAGACCCAGTACTTC. Translation gives CASSLQANQETQYF.

DNA for the CDR3: TGTGCCAGCAGCCCCCCAGGGCCCTCTGGAAACACCATATATTTT. Translated, it gives CASSPPGPSGNTIYF. The V gene is TRBV7-9, the J gene TRBJ1-3; the D gene is possibly TRBD1 (5 bases). CDR3 length: 15 residues. In germline, CDR1 is SEHNR, CDR2 FQNEAQ (reference sequence). Trimming stripped 5 bases from V and 0 bases from J, with 11 bases between.

This clone turned up a few times. The genes are TRBV5-1 and TRBJ1-2; perhaps TRBD1 as D (6 bases). Germline V gene sequence: CDR1 SGHRS, CDR2 YFSETQ. V lost 4 bases to trimming and J lost 7 bases, with 17 bases between them. This CDR3 has 14 residues. CDR3 nucleotides: TGCGCCAGCAGCATAGGACAGACCTCTTCTGGCTACACCTTC. Translating gives CASSIGQTSSGYTF. Looking up the rest from reference TRBV5-1 and TRBJ1-2 gives the full variable domain: KAGVTQTPRYLIKTRGQQVTLSCSPISGHRSVSWYQQTPGQGLQFLFEYFSETQRNKGNFPGRFSGRQFSNSRSEMNVSTLELGDSALYLCASSIGQTSSGYTFGSGTRLTVV.

This chain uses TRBV27 with TRBJ2-6, with D perhaps matching TRBD2 (5 bases). The germline gives CDR1 MNHEY, CDR2 SMNVEV (reference sequence). The length of the CDR3 is 15 residues. V dropped 5 bases and J dropped 4 bases, with 12 bases sitting between them. CDR3 nucleotides: TGTGCCAGCAGTACCGGCCGCGGGGGGGCCAACGTCCTGACTTTC. Amino acids: CASSTGRGGANVLTF.

This chain links TRBV5-1 with TRBJ2-7; 9 bases agree with TRBD2. Germline loops: CDR1 SGHRS, CDR2 YFSETQ. The CDR3 consists of 14 residues. The ends lost 6 bases at V and 6 bases at J; junction bases unmatched: 10. Here the CDR3 reads CASTDGGGASEQYF. CDR3 nucleotide sequence: TGCGCCAGCACCGATGGCGGGGGGGCCTCCGAGCAGTACTTC.

This chain links TRBV6-5 with TRBJ1-1; TRBD1 aligns across 9 bases. From germline, CDR1 is MNHEY and CDR2 SVGAGI. The ends lost 9 bases at V and 4 bases at J; junction bases unmatched: 6. The CDR3 extends over 13 amino acids. This CDR3 reads CASTGTGITEAFF. The CDR3 DNA reads TGTGCCAGTACCGGGACAGGGATCACTGAAGCTTTCTTT.

This chain connects TRBV7-2 to TRBJ2-1, with D perhaps matching TRBD1 (6 bases). This CDR3 region has 17 residues. CDR1 is SGHTA and CDR2 is FQGNSA in the germline V gene. Between the trimmed V and J ends, which lost 4 bases and 5 bases, there was a span of 21 bases. The CDR3 spells CASSSRPRDINNNEQFF. The DNA of the CDR3 is TGTGCCAGCAGCTCCCGTCCTCGGGACATAAACAACAATGAGCAGTTCTTC. Full variable domain (missing parts from reference TRBV7-2 and TRBJ2-1): GAGVSQSPSNKVTEKGKDVELRCDPISGHTALYWYRQSLGQGLEFLIYFQGNSAPDKSGLPSDRFSAERTGGSVSTLTIQRTQQEDSAVYLCASSSRPRDINNNEQFFGPGTRLTVL.

This chain connects TRBV14 to TRBJ2-3; unclear D gene. Trimming removed 1 base from V and 5 bases from J, with 4 bases in between. CDR3 length: 12 residues. Looked up from germline, CDR1 is SGHDN and CDR2 is FVKESK. CDR3 protein: CASSQGLDTQYF. CDR3 DNA sequence: TGTGCCAGCAGCCAAGGTCTAGATACGCAGTATTTT.

This clone was observed a single time. The chain recombines TRBV5-4 with TRBJ2-2, with 8 positions matching TRBD2. Looked up from germline, CDR1 is SGHNT and CDR2 is YYREEE (reference sequence). The CDR3 runs 15 residues. Trimming cost V 2 bases and J 7 bases; bases outside gene matches: 7. CDR3 in DNA: TGTGCCAGCAGCTTTTCCGGGAGGGCCGACGGGGAGCTGTTTTTT. Amino acid sequence: CASSFSGRADGELFF.

The J gene is TRBJ1-1, the V gene TRBV5-1; 11 nucleotides line up with TRBD1. Losses at the gene ends were 7 bases for V and 2 bases for J; bases not matched to a gene: 19. Germline CDR1 and CDR2: SGHRS and YFSETQ. The CDR3 contains 19 residues. Here the CDR3 reads CASFTGTGGSYEGNTEAFF. The CDR3 DNA is TGCGCCAGCTTCACCGGGACAGGGGGTTCCTATGAAGGTAACACTGAAGCTTTCTTT.